This TCR beta chain came from a study of type 1 and type 2 diabetes patients. Study-level findings and limits: Type 2 diabetes repertoires were more diverse than type 1 diabetes repertoires.

As for this clonotype: The antigen remains undetermined.

Genomic DNA was the PCR template. Amplification of the beta chain CDR3 used 30 forward and 13 reverse multiplex primers. One entry per CDR3 protein results from TCRdb running MiXCR on the multiplex PCR reads. The sample records a few hundred thousand distinct CDR3 sequences, roughly 50% being singletons. Germline V gene sequence: CDR1 SNHLY, CDR2 FYNNEI. This CDR3 has 15 amino acids. V lost 5 bases to trimming and J lost 3 bases, with 13 bases between them. The chain joins TRBV2 to TRBJ1-4; D gene uncertain. The TCR originated in a young man with type 2 diabetes. Sequencing was done on a sample of peripheral blood mononuclear cells (PBMCs). The chain's CDR3 is CASSQGVASNEKLFF. CDR3 DNA sequence: TGTGCCAGCAGTCAAGGTGTGGCCTCTAATGAAAAACTGTTTTTT.